This TCR gamma chain derives from a study of gamma-delta T cells after stem cell transplantation. TCRdb fed the RT-PCR reads to CATT. The table records 200 to 300 gamma-chain clones, 55% to 70% of them present only once. The CDR3 is 12 amino acids. Germline CDR1 GITISATS, CDR2 ISYDGTV (reference sequence). The trim removed 2 bases at V and 5 bases at J, leaving 3 bases unmatched. This rearrangement joins TRGV9 to TRGJ1 or TRGJ2. TCRdb supplies no J gene; here it was assigned by aligning the nucleotide sequence to germline. Sequenced sample: gamma-delta T cells. The clonotype originates from a human donor. It is not recorded whose cells these are; they may come from a transplant donor. CDR3 nucleotides: TGTGCCTTGTGGGAGGGGGATTATAAGAAACTCTTT. Its translation: CALWEGDYKKLF.